The sequence of this T cell receptor beta chain was determined in a study of blood T cells in healthy people across ages. This clonotype was seen only a few times. The second PCR ran roughly 6 to 12 cycles with a sample-barcoded 5' primer and J-beta primers. TCRdb fed the 5' RACE reads into MiXCR, producing one record per CDR3 protein. The sample yields roughly 500,000 distinct CDR3 sequences, more than 20% seen once. Germline V gives CDR1 SGHTA, CDR2 FQGNSA. The CDR3 is 13 residues long. This sample was also put to use in a study of T cells of mothers and their children. From that report: Each child contributed approximately 2.9 million TCR beta CDR3 reads, while each mother contributed over 9.5 million.

The sequence derives from a boy younger than 18 in good health. Sequencing used blood. The chain uses TRBV7-2 and TRBJ2-5; D uncertain. The DNA end is more similar to TRBJ2-1, so the J call may be wrong. Here the CDR3 reads CASSLGAGPEQFF. In DNA, the CDR3 is TGTGCCAGCAGCTTAGGCGCTGGGCCTGAGCAGTTCTTC.